The 8 T cell receptor beta chains given below trace back to one sample, sequenced in a study of CD8 T cells in ankylosing spondylitis. In TCRdb, the 5' RACE reads were re-called with MiXCR into one record per CDR3 protein. The profile shows 270,000 or so distinct CDR3 sequences, about 20% of them singletons. What was sequenced was blood, either unsorted or a sorted T cell fraction (not recorded which). The receptors here all came from a male donor with ankylosing spondylitis or in good health (not recorded which).

Only a few counts were recorded for this clonotype. V and J are TRBV7-3 and TRBJ2-1; D may be TRBD2 (6 bases). V gave up 3 bases and J gave up 8 bases, with 17 bases separating them. The germline V gene has CDR1 SGHTA and CDR2 FQGTGA. The CDR3 consists of 15 residues. The chain's CDR3 is CASSFGGNGLYEQFF. The CDR3 DNA follows: TGTGCCAGCAGCTTTGGCGGGAATGGCCTCTATGAGCAGTTCTTC.

There are a few counts of this clonotype. V is TRBV25-1 and J is TRBJ1-1; no firm D call. Deletions cut 2 bases from V and 0 bases from J, with 7 bases between. Germline values: CDR1 MGHDK, CDR2 SYGVNS. The CDR3 consists of 14 residues. The chain's CDR3 is CASSELGLNTEAFF. DNA for the CDR3: TGTGCCAGCAGTGAACTTGGGTTGAACACTGAAGCTTTCTTT.

In this sample, this clonotype turned up many times. The chain joins TRBV12-3 or TRBV12-4 to TRBJ2-7; no firm D call. V dropped 4 bases and J dropped 3 bases, with 4 bases sitting between them. The CDR3 is made up of 11 amino acids. As DNA, the CDR3 is TGTGCCAGCAGTTCCCACTACGAGCAGTACTTC. Translating gives CASSSHYEQYF.

This sequence joins TRBV7-9 and TRBJ2-1; D not resolved. The germline V gene has CDR1 SEHNR and CDR2 FQNEAQ (reference sequence). CDR3 length: 16 residues. V was clipped by 3 bases and J by 5 bases, with 17 bases between them. In nucleotides, the CDR3 is TGTGCCAGCAGCTTGGGTCGGAGAAGTCCCAACAATGAGCAGTTCTTC. This codes for CASSLGRRSPNNEQFF.

This clonotype has more than one count but fewer than ten. The chain uses TRBV7-3 and TRBJ2-7; no firm D call. The CDR3 runs 15 residues. CDR1 and CDR2 from the germline V gene are SGHTA and FQGTGA. V was pared by 5 bases and J by 2 bases, with 16 bases between. CDR3 coding DNA: TGTGCCAGCAGCCAACGACCATCCTCACCCTACGAGCAGTACTTC. This sequence encodes CASSQRPSSPYEQYF.

In its sample, this clonotype was seen many times. The rearrangement joins TRBV29-1 to TRBJ2-7; D call uncertain. This CDR3 spans 13 amino acids. CDR1 is SQVTM, CDR2 ANQGSEA, per germline. V shed 4 bases and J shed 0 bases, with 10 bases lying between them. The CDR3, as DNA: TGCAGCGTTGTAAGTGGCCTCTCCTACGAGCAGTACTTC. It codes for CSVVSGLSYEQYF.

The J gene is TRBJ2-2, the V gene TRBV11-2, with TRBD2 matching over 11 bases. The V gene's germline CDR1 is SGHAT and CDR2 FQNNGV. The CDR3 spans 20 residues. Trimming cost V 3 bases and J 2 bases; bases outside gene matches: 14. The CDR3 DNA reads TGTGCCAGCAGCTTTTTCCCGGGACTAGCGGCTGGTGTCAACACCGGGGAGCTGTTTTTT. Protein sequence: CASSFFPGLAAGVNTGELFF.

In the case of this clonotype: In this CDR3 the conserved last residue, phenylalanine or tryptophan, is missing, so a read error is likely. This chain uses TRBV5-1 with TRBJ2-1; D is perhaps TRBD1 (5 bases). CDR3 length equals 14 residues. V was clipped by 2 bases and J by 8 bases, with 14 bases between them. Germline values: CDR1 SGHRS, CDR2 YFSETQ. The CDR3 region has the DNA TGCGCCAGCAGCTTCGTCCAGGGTGGCGATGAGCAGTTCTCC. Translated, it gives CASSFVQGGDEQFS.